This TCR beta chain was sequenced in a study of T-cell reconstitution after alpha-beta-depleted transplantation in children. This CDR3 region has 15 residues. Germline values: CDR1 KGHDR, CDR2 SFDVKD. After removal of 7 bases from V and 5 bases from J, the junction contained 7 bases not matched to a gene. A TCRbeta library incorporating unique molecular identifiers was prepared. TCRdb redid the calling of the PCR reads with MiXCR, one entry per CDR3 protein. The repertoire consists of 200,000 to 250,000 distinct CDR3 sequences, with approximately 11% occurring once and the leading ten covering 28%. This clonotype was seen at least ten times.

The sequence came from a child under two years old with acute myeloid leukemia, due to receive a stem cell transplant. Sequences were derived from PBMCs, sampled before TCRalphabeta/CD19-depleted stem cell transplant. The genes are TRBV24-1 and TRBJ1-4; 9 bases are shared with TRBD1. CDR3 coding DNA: TGTGCCACCAGCAGTTCCGGGACAGGGAATGAAAAACTGTTTTTT. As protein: CATSSSGTGNEKLFF.